This passage covers 3 T cell receptor beta chains from one sample sequenced in a study of CD8+ T cells in alopecia areata. Indicated treatment: oral pan-JAK inhibitor, 5-10 mg twice daily. Extraction and reverse transcription of RNA yielded cDNA as the sequencing template. The assay was immunoSEQ multiplex PCR, and TCRdb's table has in-frame clones only and misses some. This sample has 150,000 to 200,000 clones, with about 47% found just once. The sample here was CD8+ T cells sorted from blood, taken around week 54, from a patient treated with tofacitinib. All receptors derive from a human donor with alopecia areata.

This clone was detected once. This chain links TRBV7-9 with TRBJ2-3; 7 nucleotides line up with TRBD1. The CDR3 totals 15 residues. From germline, CDR1 is SEHNR and CDR2 FQNEAQ (reference sequence). V lost 5 bases to trimming and J lost 3 bases; unmatched junction nucleotides: 8. CDR3 nucleotides: TGTGCCAGCAGCACCGACGACAGGGCGACAGATACGCAGTATTTT. Its translation is CASSTDDRATDTQYF.

A single count supports this clone. CDR3 DNA: TGCAGCCTCCTAGCCAATGAGCAGTTCTTC. It is translated as CSLLANEQFF. The chain links TRBV29-1 to TRBJ2-1; possible D gene TRBD2, 5 bases. Germline V CDR1 and CDR2: SQVTM, ANQGSEA. V was trimmed by 8 bases and J by 6 bases, leaving 8 bases between them. This CDR3 region has 10 residues.

Many counts were recorded for this clone. This sequence joins TRBV5-1 and TRBJ2-1; TRBD2 agrees at 11 bases. This CDR3 has 15 residues. Per the germline V gene, CDR1 is SGHRS and CDR2 is YFSETQ. Unmatched junction bases numbered 12, after V lost 7 bases and J lost 9 bases. CDR3 region: CASRYSGGALSEQFF. The CDR3 bases are TGCGCCAGCCGTTATAGCGGGGGGGCCTTGAGTGAGCAGTTCTTC.